This record looks at one TCR beta chain sequence and its context. The antigen remains undetermined. Trimming cost V 5 bases and J 4 bases; bases outside gene matches: 5. The CDR3 extends over 14 amino acids. The V gene's germline CDR1 is MNHEY and CDR2 SVGAGI. The data derive from a study of siplizumab effects on memory and regulatory T cells. Profiling relied on immunoSEQ multiplex PCR, and the TCRdb table lists in-frame clones only, not all of them. The table lists about 50,000 clones, just over 95% of them singletons. General observations from the study: Significantly reduced by siplizumab was the cumulative frequency of alloreactive sequences, namely those traceable to unstimulated CD4+ memory cells. No more than a minor fraction of alloreactive clones could be traced back to unstimulated subsets. Under siplizumab, an average around 68% of mappable alloreactive CD4+ clones were Treg-derived, compared with more than 25% in controls. Apparently key alloresponse contributors, naive T cells also seemed more diverse than memory cells.

Sequenced sample: naive CD8+ T cells sorted from blood. This TCR came from a human donor in good health. The chain joins TRBV6-5 to TRBJ1-5, with TRBD1 matching 7 bases. This CDR3 is CASSADRANQPQHF. The CDR3 DNA is TGTGCCAGCAGTGCAGACAGGGCAAATCAGCCCCAGCATTTT.